The 16 T cell receptor beta chains given below trace back to one sample, sequenced in a study of cytomegalovirus exposure and HLA in healthy donors. Primers: 60 Vbeta forward and 13 Jbeta reverse. Profiling relied on immunoSEQ multiplex PCR, and the TCRdb table lists in-frame clones only, not all of them. The table lists about 140,000 clones, more than 60% of them singletons. Material for sequencing was PBMCs. The source of these receptors is a female donor in good health and CMV-seronegative.

V gene TRBV19 combines with J gene TRBJ2-1, with TRBD2 matching over 9 bases. CDR3 size: 15 residues. Germline CDR1 reads LNHDA; CDR2 reads SQIVND (reference sequence). The V segment lost 4 bases and the J segment 7 bases; nucleotides outside the gene matches: 8. The DNA for the CDR3 is TGTGCCAGTAGTAGGGCGGGAGGGCCGGGGAATGAGCAGTTCTTC. It specifies CASSRAGGPGNEQFF.

The genes are TRBV27 and TRBJ1-2; no clear D gene. In germline, CDR1 is MNHEY, CDR2 SMNVEV (reference sequence). The V gene lost 4 bases and the J gene lost 5 bases, with 11 bases spanning the gap. The CDR3 covers 13 residues. CDR3 amino acids: CASSWGVRYGYTF. CDR3 nucleotides: TGTGCCAGCAGTTGGGGAGTGAGGTATGGCTACACCTTC.

The chain couples TRBV2 to TRBJ1-2; D not certain. Germline V CDR1 and CDR2: SNHLY, FYNNEI. CDR3 length equals 12 residues. With 6 bases removed from V and 6 bases from J, the gap between germline ends came to 11 bases. CDR3 sequence reads: CASRPRRDGYTF. The CDR3 DNA is TGTGCCAGCAGGCCCCGGAGGGATGGCTACACCTTC.

This clone showed up just once. The chain has TRBV9 and TRBJ1-3, with D tentatively TRBD1 (5 bases). V was clipped by 3 bases and J by 0 bases, with 13 bases between them. Germline V gene data show CDR1 as SGDLS and CDR2 as YYNGEE. CDR3 length equals 16 residues. CDR3 nucleotides: TGTGCCAGCAGCGGGCTCGCGGGGGGCTCTGGAAACACCATATATTTT. Protein product: CASSGLAGGSGNTIYF.

The chain links TRBV6-5 to TRBJ1-2; perhaps TRBD1 as D (6 bases). In germline, CDR1 is MNHEY, CDR2 SVGAGI. V was clipped by 4 bases and J by 7 bases, with 19 bases between them. The CDR3 is made up of 15 amino acids. The CDR3 nucleotides read TGTGCCAGCAGTTTGGCGGGGGGTCAGGGGTTTGGCTACACCTTC. The encoded protein is CASSLAGGQGFGYTF.

The chain uses TRBV10-3 and TRBJ2-2; a possible D gene is TRBD2 (6 bases). This CDR3 region has 13 residues. The germline gives CDR1 ENHRY, CDR2 SYGVKD. Trimming stripped 10 bases from V and 5 bases from J, with 14 bases between. The CDR3 DNA reads TGTGCCACCTTAGCGGACCCGACCGGGGAGCTGTTTTTT. It specifies CATLADPTGELFF.

V gene TRBV5-1 combines with J gene TRBJ1-1; 10 bases agree with TRBD1. The trim removed 6 bases at V and 5 bases at J, leaving 13 bases unmatched. CDR3 length: 16 residues. Germline CDR1 reads SGHRS; CDR2 reads YFSETQ. CDR3 amino acids: CASKTGTGVVGTEAFF. The CDR3 DNA sequence: TGCGCCAGCAAGACCGGGACAGGGGTTGTTGGGACTGAAGCTTTCTTT. The full variable domain, completed using reference TRBV5-1 and TRBJ1-1, is KAGVTQTPRYLIKTRGQQVTLSCSPISGHRSVSWYQQTPGQGLQFLFEYFSETQRNKGNFPGRFSGRQFSNSRSEMNVSTLELGDSALYLCASKTGTGVVGTEAFFGQGTRLTVV.

This clone has just a few counts. The chain uses TRBV9 and TRBJ2-3; 8 nucleotides match TRBD1. The CDR3 consists of 16 residues. Germline assignment: CDR1 SGDLS and CDR2 YYNGEE. J was trimmed by 2 bases and V by 4 bases; bases with no gene match: 9. The CDR3 loop is CASSPSDRGDTDTQYF. CDR3 sequence (DNA): TGTGCCAGCAGCCCTTCAGACAGGGGAGACACAGATACGCAGTATTTT.

This chain joins TRBV5-1 and TRBJ1-1; D gene uncertain. Germline V gives CDR1 SGHRS, CDR2 YFSETQ. Trimming pared 7 bases from V and 1 base from J, leaving 11 bases between. CDR3 length: 13 amino acids. The CDR3 sequence is CASRAEANTEAFF. The CDR3 DNA follows: TGCGCCAGCCGTGCTGAGGCGAACACTGAAGCTTTCTTT.

As DNA, the CDR3 is TGTGCCAGCGGGACAATAAACTATGGCTACACCTTC. Amino acids: CASGTINYGYTF. This chain uses TRBV2 with TRBJ1-2; a weak D match, TRBD1 (6 bases). The CDR3 loop spans 12 amino acids. V was trimmed by 8 bases and J by 2 bases, leaving 9 bases between them. Germline V lookup: CDR1 SNHLY, CDR2 FYNNEI.

V is TRBV19 and J is TRBJ2-4; possible D gene TRBD1, 5 bases. The CDR3 has 15 amino acids. Trimming took off 7 bases at V and 0 bases at J, with 13 bases between the two ends. Germline CDR1 reads LNHDA; CDR2 reads SQIVND (reference sequence). The CDR3 is CASTHGARAKNIQYF. The CDR3 DNA sequence: TGTGCCAGTACGCATGGGGCGAGAGCCAAAAACATTCAGTACTTC.

This clone has a single count. The chain couples TRBV18 to TRBJ2-3; D is undetermined. The CDR3 extends over 13 amino acids. V gave up 2 bases and J gave up 6 bases, with 9 bases separating them. Germline values: CDR1 KGHSH, CDR2 LQKENI. For the CDR3, the DNA is TGTGCCAGCTCACCATCCGCCGCGGATACGCAGTATTTT. The encoded protein is CASSPSAADTQYF.

The chain employs TRBV27 and TRBJ2-7; D may be TRBD1 (6 bases). Per germline, CDR1 MNHEY and CDR2 SMNVEV (reference sequence). The CDR3 totals 12 residues. Trimming took off 6 bases at V and 3 bases at J, with 9 bases between the two ends. CDR3 protein: CASSTQGYEQYF. The CDR3 region has the DNA TGTGCCAGCAGCACACAGGGCTACGAGCAGTACTTC.

As DNA, the CDR3 is TGTGCCAGCAGTGACCCCGGTTATGGCTACACCTTC. It specifies CASSDPGYGYTF. The chain is built from TRBV6-4 and TRBJ1-2; D is undetermined. This CDR3 is built from 12 residues. Trimming stripped 2 bases from V and 5 bases from J, with 6 bases between. Germline CDR1 reads MRHNA; CDR2 reads SNTAGT.

This chain's CDR3 is CASSWEYQETQYF. The CDR3 coding sequence is TGTGCCAGCAGCTGGGAGTACCAAGAGACCCAGTACTTC. The chain uses TRBV7-9 and TRBJ2-5, with D possibly matching TRBD2 (5 bases). This CDR3 contains 13 residues. CDR1 is SEHNR, CDR2 FQNEAQ, per germline (reference sequence). Between the trimmed V and J ends, which lost 4 bases and 0 bases, there was a span of 6 bases.

The V call is TRBV10-1, the J call TRBJ1-1; TRBD1 might be the D (5 bases). The CDR3 totals 14 residues. CDR1 is WNHNN and CDR2 is SYGVQD in the germline V gene (reference sequence). Trimming stripped 7 bases from V and 3 bases from J, with 15 bases between. The CDR3 region is CASIRDSQHTEAFF. The CDR3 DNA is TGCGCCAGCATTCGCGACAGCCAGCACACTGAAGCTTTCTTT.